The 18 T cell receptor beta chains presented below share a single source sample, sequenced in a study of shared clonotypes between healthy human individuals. Some clones are missing from TCRdb's copy, which holds only in-frame ones; the method was immunoSEQ multiplex PCR. This sample has 2 million to 2.5 million clones; approximately 94% occur once, and the top ten carry around 0.13%. Sequencing used naive CD4+ T cells sorted from blood. This sample's subset: CD45RA+ positively selected. These receptors were taken from a man aged 18 to 30 in good health.

The rearrangement joins TRBV5-1 to TRBJ2-1; a possible D gene is TRBD1 (5 bases). The germline V gene encodes CDR1 SGHRS and CDR2 YFSETQ. The CDR3 sequence is 14 residues long. Between the trimmed V and J ends, which lost 4 bases and 4 bases, there was a span of 12 bases. The CDR3 loop reads CASSRSQEYNEQFF. In nucleotides, the CDR3 is TGCGCCAGCAGCCGCTCACAGGAATACAATGAGCAGTTCTTC.

This clone was seen just once. The chain links TRBV25-1 to TRBJ2-5, with TRBD1 as a possible D gene (5 bases). V was shortened by 1 base and J by 4 bases, with 16 bases between the two germline ends. Germline CDR1 MGHDK, CDR2 SYGVNS. The CDR3 sequence is 16 residues long. The CDR3 DNA sequence: TGTGCCAGCAGTGAATTGGGGCCTAGTTCTTTAGAGACCCAGTACTTC. Translated, it gives CASSELGPSSLETQYF.

The rearrangement uses TRBV5-6 and TRBJ1-1; 7 bases are a match to TRBD1. The germline V gene has CDR1 SGHDT and CDR2 YYEEEE. The junction had 6 bases not matched to a gene; V was cut back by 0 bases and J by 1 base. The CDR3 has 16 residues. The CDR3: CASSLGPGGRNTEAFF. CDR3 sequence (DNA): TGTGCCAGCAGCTTGGGACCAGGGGGACGGAACACTGAAGCTTTCTTT.

The chain is built from TRBV15 and TRBJ2-7; TRBD1 matches at 8 bases. V gave up 0 bases and J gave up 6 bases; unmatched junction bases: 4. The CDR3 loop spans 14 amino acids. Germline-derived CDR1 and CDR2 are LNHNV and YYDKDF (reference sequence). The CDR3 DNA reads as TGTGCCACCAGCAGAGATCCTACAGGGGGCGAGCAGTACTTC. Protein: CATSRDPTGGEQYF.

On this clone itself: In the same sample, other DNA sequences code for this CDR3. The V gene is TRBV6-5, the J gene TRBJ1-2, with D perhaps matching TRBD1 (6 bases). The CDR3 totals 15 residues. Trimming removed 5 bases from V and 0 bases from J, with 13 bases in between. Germline lookup yields CDR1 MNHEY and CDR2 SVGAGI. The CDR3, as DNA: TGTGCCAGCAGTCGCGGACAGAAGGCTAACTATGGCTACACCTTC. It yields the protein CASSRGQKANYGYTF.

The chain has TRBV30 and TRBJ1-2; 8 nucleotides agree with TRBD1. Germline V gene sequence: CDR1 GTSNPN, CDR2 SVGIG (reference sequence). With 4 bases clipped from V and 7 bases from J, the junction kept 20 bases outside the gene matches. CDR3 size: 17 residues. DNA for the CDR3: TGTGCCTGGACATCCCGAAAGACAGGGGAAAAATCCTCTGGCTACACCTTC. Its protein is CAWTSRKTGEKSSGYTF.

The V call is TRBV30, the J call TRBJ2-3, with D unresolved. The V and J ends lost 1 base and 2 bases respectively, with 10 bases between them. The CDR3 is 14 residues long. Germline loops: CDR1 GTSNPN, CDR2 SVGIG (reference sequence). The CDR3 protein is CAWSGLVSTDTQYF. The CDR3, as DNA: TGTGCCTGGAGTGGGTTGGTTTCCACAGATACGCAGTATTTT.

The gene calls are TRBV10-3 and TRBJ1-1; TRBD1 aligns across 8 bases. The CDR3 loop spans 14 amino acids. Germline loops: CDR1 ENHRY, CDR2 SYGVKD. After removal of 0 bases from V and 11 bases from J, the junction contained 8 bases not matched to a gene. CDR3 DNA: TGTGCCATCAGTGAGTCCTCCGGGACAGGTGGGGCTTTCTTT. It specifies CAISESSGTGGAFF.

J is TRBJ1-2 and V is TRBV5-1; possible D gene TRBD1, 5 bases. The V end was cut by 5 bases, the J end by 2 bases, with 16 bases between. CDR1 is SGHRS, CDR2 YFSETQ, per germline. This CDR3 region has 15 residues. The CDR3 reads CASSPGLNPNYGYTF. For the CDR3, the DNA is TGCGCCAGCAGTCCAGGGCTAAACCCCAACTATGGCTACACCTTC.

The rearrangement uses TRBV10-2 and TRBJ2-3; the D gene is possibly TRBD2 (5 bases). Germline loops: CDR1 WSHSY, CDR2 SAAADI. The V end lost 6 bases, the J end lost 1 base, and 17 bases lay between the germline ends. The CDR3 contains 16 residues. CDR3 nucleotide sequence: TGCGCCAGCAGCGACGGACGGGATGGGGGCACAGATACGCAGTATTTT. It specifies CASSDGRDGGTDTQYF.

The chain joins TRBV6-1 to TRBJ1-6; D ambiguous. The CDR3 length is 13 residues. V was trimmed by 6 bases and J by 2 bases, leaving 5 bases between them. The germline V gene encodes CDR1 MNHNS and CDR2 SASEGT. Here the CDR3 DNA reads TGTGCCAGCAGGGACCCCTATAATTCACCCCTCCACTTT. Its translation: CASRDPYNSPLHF.

The V and J genes are TRBV6-6 and TRBJ2-5; no firm D call. From germline, CDR1 is MNHNY and CDR2 SVGAGI (reference sequence). The CDR3 is 12 amino acids. V lost 3 bases, J lost 4 bases, and 6 bases lay in between. CDR3 in amino acids: CASSYPRETQYF. The CDR3 DNA sequence: TGTGCCAGCAGTTATCCTCGAGAGACCCAGTACTTC.

This clone was counted once. CDR3 residues: CATSLGPQETQYF. DNA for the CDR3: TGTGCCACCAGCCTGGGACCGCAAGAGACCCAGTACTTC. This chain uses TRBV15 with TRBJ2-5; D could derive from TRBD1 or TRBD2 (5 bases each). Trimming pared 5 bases from V and 2 bases from J, leaving 9 bases between. This CDR3 contains 13 residues. CDR1 is LNHNV, CDR2 YYDKDF, per germline (reference sequence).

The J gene is TRBJ2-5, the V gene TRBV11-2, with 8 bases aligning to TRBD1. From germline, CDR1 is SGHAT and CDR2 FQNNGV. V shed 3 bases, J shed 5 bases, and the junction held 8 bases outside the gene matches. The CDR3 length is 15 residues. The CDR3 nucleotides are TGTGCCAGCAGCTTCGGGACAGGCTCCTCGGAGACCCAGTACTTC. Translation gives CASSFGTGSSETQYF. The whole variable domain, remainder taken from reference TRBV11-2 and TRBJ2-5, is EAGVAQSPRYKIIEKRQSVAFWCNPISGHATLYWYQQILGQGPKLLIQFQNNGVVDDSQLPKDRFSAERLKGVDSTLKIQPAKLEDSAVYLCASSFGTGSSETQYFGPGTRLLVL.

The chain joins TRBV30 to TRBJ2-7, with TRBD2 as a possible D gene (7 bases). The V gene lost 5 bases and the J gene lost 5 bases, with 13 bases spanning the gap. The CDR3 contains 12 residues. Germline lookup yields CDR1 GTSNPN and CDR2 SVGIG (reference sequence). The DNA for the CDR3 is TGTGCCTGGGAGCCGGGGGGCCACGAGCAGTACTTC. It codes for CAWEPGGHEQYF.

The rearrangement links TRBV18 to TRBJ1-1; no reliable D call. V lost 2 bases and J 7 bases, leaving 11 bases between the germline ends. CDR3 length equals 13 residues. Per germline, CDR1 KGHSH and CDR2 LQKENI. CDR3 residues: CASSPINTGEAFF. The DNA for the CDR3 is TGTGCCAGCTCACCAATCAATACGGGTGAAGCTTTCTTT.

The chain recombines TRBV6-6 with TRBJ1-2; D is possibly TRBD1 (5 bases). V gave up 4 bases and J gave up 0 bases, with 15 bases separating them. The CDR3 loop spans 16 amino acids. Germline CDR1 and CDR2: MNHNY and SVGAGI (reference sequence). The CDR3 loop is CASSFATVIPNYGYTF. CDR3 DNA: TGTGCCAGCAGTTTCGCGACAGTTATACCTAACTATGGCTACACCTTC.

V usage is TRBV10-2 and J usage is TRBJ2-2; D remains unclear. The CDR3 contains 15 residues. The ends were cut back, 8 bases at V and 5 bases at J, with 18 bases in the middle. Germline V CDR1 and CDR2: WSHSY, SAAADI. As DNA, the CDR3 is TGCGCCAGCGCCCGCGGCGAAGTCGGGACCGGGGAGCTGTTTTTT. Amino acid sequence: CASARGEVGTGELFF.